Each of the 25 T cell receptor beta chains below was sequenced from the same sample in a study of T cell responses to AZD1222 COVID-19 vaccine. Using immunoSEQ multiplex PCR, the repertoire was profiled, and TCRdb retains in-frame clones only, with some absent. The sample has 150,000 to 250,000 clones, approximately 93% seen once. Sequenced material: peripheral blood, taken 28 days after the second AZD1222 dose. The receptors here all came from an adult who received the AZD1222 COVID-19 vaccine.

V and J are TRBV5-1 and TRBJ1-2, with D possibly TRBD1 on 5 matching bases. Looked up from germline, CDR1 is SGHRS and CDR2 is YFSETQ. Trimming left V 7 bases short and J 4 bases short, with 17 bases between. The CDR3 is made up of 14 amino acids. The CDR3 DNA is TGCGCCAGCCGCGGGGACGGCTCGGGCTATGGCTACACCTTC. Translated, it gives CASRGDGSGYGYTF. Full variable domain (outside the CDR3, taken from reference TRBV5-1 and TRBJ1-2): KAGVTQTPRYLIKTRGQQVTLSCSPISGHRSVSWYQQTPGQGLQFLFEYFSETQRNKGNFPGRFSGRQFSNSRSEMNVSTLELGDSALYLCASRGDGSGYGYTFGSGTRLTVV.

The chain recombines TRBV3-1 (or the pseudogene TRBV3-2) with TRBJ2-5, with D unclear. V lost 4 bases to trimming and J lost 2 bases, with 8 bases between them. Germline assignment: CDR1 LGHDT and CDR2 YNNKEL (reference sequence). CDR3 length equals 13 residues. CDR3 protein: CASSLVGQETQYF. For the CDR3, the DNA is TGTGCCAGCAGCCTAGTAGGTCAAGAGACCCAGTACTTC.

This sequence joins TRBV28 and TRBJ1-6; D ambiguous. The CDR3 runs to 16 residues. The V gene's germline CDR1 is MDHEN and CDR2 SYDVKM. V lost 6 bases and J lost 0, with 12 bases in between. The CDR3 sequence: CASSRAFSSYNSPLHF. The CDR3 DNA reads TGTGCCAGCAGCCGGGCCTTTAGCTCCTATAATTCACCCCTCCACTTT. Full variable domain (rest looked up from reference TRBV28 and TRBJ1-6): DVKVTQSSRYLVKRTGEKVFLECVQDMDHENMFWYRQDPGLGLRLIYFSYDVKMKEKGDIPEGYSVSREKKERFSLILESASTNQTSMYLCASSRAFSSYNSPLHFGNGTRLTVT.

The gene calls are TRBV4-3 and TRBJ2-2; D tentatively reads TRBD1 or TRBD2 (5 bases each). The ends were cut back, 2 bases at V and 6 bases at J, with 19 bases in the middle. Germline V lookup: CDR1 LGHNA, CDR2 YSLEER. This CDR3 has 17 residues. The chain's CDR3 is CASSQLGMGTWAGELFF. The CDR3 DNA reads TGCGCCAGCAGCCAATTGGGAATGGGGACCTGGGCCGGGGAGCTGTTTTTT.

The V gene is TRBV19, the J gene TRBJ2-6, with 9 bases identical to TRBD2. This CDR3 contains 17 residues. J was trimmed by 2 bases and V by 8 bases; bases with no gene match: 10. From germline, CDR1 is LNHDA and CDR2 SQIVND (reference sequence). In DNA form, the CDR3 reads TGTGCCAGTCACCAGGCGGGGGGGCGAACTGGGGCCAACGTCCTGACTTTC. Protein: CASHQAGGRTGANVLTF.

The chain is built from TRBV12-2 and TRBJ1-3. TRBV12-2 represents a pseudogene. The CDR3 is 13 residues long. The CDR3 is CASRFVPGNTIYF. CDR3 nucleotide sequence: TGTGCAAGTCGCTTTGTACCTGGAAACACCATATATTTT.

The CDR3 nucleotides are TGTGCCAGCAGCTTGAGGGGAGGGGGGACTGAAGCTTTCTTT. It translates to CASSLRGGGTEAFF. V gene TRBV5-8 combines with J gene TRBJ1-1, with D perhaps matching TRBD1 (6 bases). The germline gives CDR1 SGHTS, CDR2 YDEGEE. V was pared by 1 base and J by 5 bases, with 12 bases between. The CDR3 has 14 amino acids.

This chain links TRBV9 with TRBJ2-2; D uncertain. Trimming cost V 0 bases and J 4 bases, with 4 bases left between them. Germline-derived CDR1 and CDR2 are SGDLS and YYNGEE. The CDR3 loop spans 13 amino acids. The CDR3: CASSVDFTGELFF. In nucleotides, the CDR3 is TGTGCCAGCAGCGTAGACTTCACCGGGGAGCTGTTTTTT.

The chain recombines TRBV29-1 with TRBJ2-1; D is possibly TRBD1 (6 bases). The CDR3 totals 12 residues. Germline V gene lookup returns CDR1 SQVTM and CDR2 ANQGSEA. In DNA form, the CDR3 reads TGCAGGGGGGCGAGCTCCTACAATGAGCAGTTCTTC. Its translation: CRGASSYNEQFF.

V gene TRBV12-3 or TRBV12-4 combines with J gene TRBJ2-7; the D gene is possibly TRBD1 (5 bases). V was shortened by 8 bases and J by 4 bases, with 15 bases between the two germline ends. CDR3 size: 13 residues. The CDR3 spells CASSLTGLYEQYF. In nucleotides, the CDR3 is TGTGCCAGCTCGCTAACAGGATTATACGAGCAGTACTTC.

The genes are TRBV3-1 (or the pseudogene TRBV3-2) and TRBJ1-5; TRBD1 aligns across 9 bases. The ends lost 4 bases at V and 5 bases at J; junction bases unmatched: 9. CDR3 length: 16 residues. Germline CDR1 and CDR2: LGHDT and YNNKEL (reference sequence). The CDR3 here is CASSRSGQGFHQPQHF. The CDR3 coding sequence is TGTGCCAGCAGCCGGTCGGGACAGGGATTTCATCAGCCCCAGCATTTT.

The V call is TRBV20-1, the J call TRBJ1-1; possibly TRBD1 for D (6 bases). The germline V and J ends were trimmed by 4 bases and 4 bases, with 7 bases remaining between them. Looked up from germline, CDR1 is DFQATT and CDR2 is SNEGSKA (reference sequence). CDR3 length: 11 residues. The CDR3 loop reads CSANRVTEAFF. The CDR3 bases are TGCAGTGCTAACAGGGTCACTGAAGCTTTCTTT.

DNA for the CDR3: TGCGCCAGCAGCCAAGGACAGCTGAACACTGAAGCTTTCTTT. It yields the protein CASSQGQLNTEAFF. This sequence joins TRBV4-1 and TRBJ1-1, with a weak D call TRBD1 (5 bases). Trimming stripped 1 base from V and 0 bases from J, with 6 bases between. In germline, CDR1 is MGHRA, CDR2 YSYEKL. The CDR3 has 14 amino acids.

The chain uses TRBV6-5 and TRBJ2-1, with TRBD2 matching 10 bases. Germline values: CDR1 MNHEY, CDR2 SVGAGI. The junction had 3 bases not matched to a gene; V was cut back by 6 bases and J by 1 base. The CDR3 runs to 15 residues. The CDR3 DNA sequence: TGTGCCAGCAGACTAGCGGGGATGTCCTACAATGAGCAGTTCTTC. Amino acids: CASRLAGMSYNEQFF.

The gene calls are TRBV2 and TRBJ1-5; D remains ambiguous. Per the germline V gene, CDR1 is SNHLY and CDR2 is FYNNEI. V was pared by 5 bases and J by 0 bases, with 8 bases between. The CDR3 is 14 amino acids. In nucleotides, the CDR3 is TGTGCCAGCAGTCCCCAGATTAGCAATCAGCCCCAGCATTTT. Encoded protein: CASSPQISNQPQHF.

The chain combines TRBV3-1 (or the pseudogene TRBV3-2) with TRBJ2-5; D is possibly TRBD2 (7 bases). CDR3 length: 16 amino acids. The V end lost 1 base, the J end lost 2 bases, and 14 bases lay between the germline ends. Germline-derived CDR1 and CDR2 are LGHDT and YNNKEL (reference sequence). This CDR3 is CASSQAGGGPQETQYF. The CDR3 coding sequence is TGTGCCAGCAGCCAAGCTGGGGGGGGGCCTCAAGAGACCCAGTACTTC.

On this clone itself: The sample contains more than one DNA sequence encoding this CDR3. CDR3: CASSLGPGGNTEAFF. CDR3 coding DNA: TGCGCCAGCAGCTTGGGACCAGGGGGGAACACTGAAGCTTTCTTT. The rearrangement links TRBV5-1 to TRBJ1-1; 7 bases align to TRBD1. This CDR3 spans 15 amino acids. Germline CDR1 reads SGHRS; CDR2 reads YFSETQ. Trimming cost V 0 bases and J 1 base; bases outside gene matches: 3.

The V gene is TRBV24-1, the J gene TRBJ1-2, with D possibly matching TRBD1 (6 bases). The germline V and J ends were trimmed by 2 bases and 0 bases, with 12 bases remaining between them. The CDR3 sequence is 16 residues long. Germline values: CDR1 KGHDR, CDR2 SFDVKD. The CDR3 region has the DNA TGTGCCACCAGTGATTCCGAAGGGGGAGCTAACTATGGCTACACCTTC. This translates into CATSDSEGGANYGYTF.

This clone was observed a single time. J is TRBJ2-1 and V is TRBV5-1; no clear D. The germline gives CDR1 SGHRS, CDR2 YFSETQ. V lost 1 base and J 8 bases, leaving 10 bases between the germline ends. The CDR3 is 13 residues long. CDR3 amino acids: CASSLTADHEQFF. The CDR3 DNA is TGCGCCAGCAGCTTGACTGCCGACCATGAGCAGTTCTTC.

This clone was picked up one time. V and J are TRBV6-5 and TRBJ2-2; TRBD1 aligns across 9 bases. There are 13 residues in the CDR3. Per germline, CDR1 MNHEY and CDR2 SVGAGI. Trimming at V came to 6 bases and at J to 7 bases, leaving 3 bases not matched to a gene. The CDR3 loop is CASRRQGDGELFF. CDR3 coding DNA: TGTGCCAGCAGGAGACAGGGGGACGGGGAGCTGTTTTTT.

The chain combines TRBV7-8 with TRBJ1-4; 9 bases match TRBD1. The CDR3 runs 14 residues. Germline loops: CDR1 SGHVS, CDR2 FQNEAQ. V shed 5 bases and J 6 bases; nucleotides not matched to a gene: 4. The CDR3 region is CASSRTGGYEKLFF. In DNA form, the CDR3 reads TGTGCCAGCAGCCGAACAGGGGGCTATGAAAAACTGTTTTTT.

The CDR3 DNA reads TGCAGCGTTGGTCTTAGCGGGGTCCAAGAGACCCAGTACTTC. It encodes CSVGLSGVQETQYF. The rearrangement links TRBV29-1 to TRBJ2-5, with TRBD2 matching 8 bases. Germline values: CDR1 SQVTM, CDR2 ANQGSEA. V shed 4 bases and J 1 base; nucleotides not matched to a gene: 5. CDR3 size: 14 residues.

The chain combines TRBV9 with TRBJ1-2; 7 nucleotides line up with TRBD1. J lost 3 bases, V lost 1 base, and 3 bases had no gene match. CDR3 length: 14 amino acids. CDR1 is SGDLS and CDR2 is YYNGEE in the germline V gene. CDR3 DNA: TGTGCCAGCAGCGTACAGGGGGGCTACTATGGCTACACCTTC. It yields the protein CASSVQGGYYGYTF.

The rearrangement joins TRBV5-6 to TRBJ2-3; D gene uncertain. Trimming took 1 base from V and 0 from J, leaving 3 bases between them. CDR1 SGHDT and CDR2 YYEEEE come from the germline V gene. CDR3 length equals 13 residues. The CDR3 sequence: CASSLTSTDTQYF. In DNA, the CDR3 is TGTGCCAGCAGCTTGACTAGCACAGATACGCAGTATTTT.

V usage is TRBV27 and J usage is TRBJ2-1; 14 bases align to TRBD2. The CDR3 has 17 residues. From germline, CDR1 is MNHEY and CDR2 SMNVEV (reference sequence). J lost 7 bases, V lost 4 bases, and 9 bases had no gene match. The CDR3 nucleotides are TGTGCCAGCAGTTCACGACCCGGGACTAGCGGGGGTAATGAGCAGTTCTTC. Its translation: CASSSRPGTSGGNEQFF.